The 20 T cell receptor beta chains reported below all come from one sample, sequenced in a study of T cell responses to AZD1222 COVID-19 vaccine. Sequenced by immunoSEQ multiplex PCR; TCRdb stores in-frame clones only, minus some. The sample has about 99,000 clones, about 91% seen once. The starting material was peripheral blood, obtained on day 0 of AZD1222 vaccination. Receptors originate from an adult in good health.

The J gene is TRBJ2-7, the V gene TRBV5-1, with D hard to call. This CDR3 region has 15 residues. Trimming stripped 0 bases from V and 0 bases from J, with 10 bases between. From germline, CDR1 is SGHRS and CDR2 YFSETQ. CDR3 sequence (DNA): TGCGCCAGCAGCTTGGGCAGCGAAACCTCCTACGAGCAGTACTTC. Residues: CASSLGSETSYEQYF.

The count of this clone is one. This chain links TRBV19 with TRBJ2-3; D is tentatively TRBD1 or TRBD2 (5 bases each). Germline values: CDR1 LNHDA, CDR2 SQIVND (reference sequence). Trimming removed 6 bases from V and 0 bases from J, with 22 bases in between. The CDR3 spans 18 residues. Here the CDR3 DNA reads TGTGCCAGTAGATCGCGCCCCAGTGGGGGATCTAGCACAGATACGCAGTATTTT. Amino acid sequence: CASRSRPSGGSSTDTQYF.

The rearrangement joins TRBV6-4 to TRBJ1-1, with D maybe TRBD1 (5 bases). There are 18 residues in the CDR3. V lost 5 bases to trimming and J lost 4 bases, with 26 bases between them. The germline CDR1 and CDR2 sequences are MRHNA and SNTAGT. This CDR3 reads CASSTFVGLQFRGTEAFF. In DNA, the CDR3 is TGTGCCAGCAGTACGTTCGTGGGACTACAATTTCGCGGCACTGAAGCTTTCTTT.

For the CDR3, the DNA is TGCAGCGTTGTAATTTCCGGCACAGATACGCAGTATTTT. Translating gives CSVVISGTDTQYF. The genes are TRBV29-1 and TRBJ2-3; the D is unclear. Germline CDR1 and CDR2: SQVTM and ANQGSEA. This CDR3 contains 13 residues. V was shortened by 4 bases and J by 1 base, with 9 bases between the two germline ends.

The CDR3 sequence is CASSGTQGYSNQPQHF. CDR3 sequence (DNA): TGCGCCAGCAGCGGGACTCAGGGTTATAGCAATCAGCCCCAGCATTTT. The chain employs TRBV5-1 and TRBJ1-5, with D possibly being TRBD1 (5 bases). This CDR3 has 16 amino acids. Looked up from germline, CDR1 is SGHRS and CDR2 is YFSETQ. The V end was cut by 4 bases, the J end by 0 bases, with 14 bases between.

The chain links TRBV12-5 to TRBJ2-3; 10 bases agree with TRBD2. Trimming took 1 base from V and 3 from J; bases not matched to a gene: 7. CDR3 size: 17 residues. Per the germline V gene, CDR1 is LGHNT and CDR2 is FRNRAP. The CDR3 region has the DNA TGTGCTAGTGGTTTGGGAGACAGCGGGGGGGGAACAGATACGCAGTATTTT. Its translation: CASGLGDSGGGTDTQYF.

As DNA, the CDR3 is TGTGCCAGCAGCTTATTGGGTCGGGGCTACACCTTC. Translated, it gives CASSLLGRGYTF. The V gene is TRBV7-9, the J gene TRBJ1-2; D unclear. This CDR3 region has 12 residues. CDR1 is SEHNR and CDR2 is FQNEAQ in the germline V gene (reference sequence). The V end lost 2 bases, the J end lost 8 bases, and 9 bases lay between the germline ends.

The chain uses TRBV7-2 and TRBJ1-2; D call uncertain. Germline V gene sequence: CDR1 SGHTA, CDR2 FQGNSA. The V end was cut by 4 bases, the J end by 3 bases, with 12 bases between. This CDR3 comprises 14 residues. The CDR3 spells CASSSPSGYYGYTF. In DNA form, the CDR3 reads TGTGCCAGCAGCTCCCCTAGTGGGTACTATGGCTACACCTTC.

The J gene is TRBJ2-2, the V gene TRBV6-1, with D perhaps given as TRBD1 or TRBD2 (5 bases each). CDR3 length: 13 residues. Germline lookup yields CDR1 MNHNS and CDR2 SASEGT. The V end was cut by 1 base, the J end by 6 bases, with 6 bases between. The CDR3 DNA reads TGTGCCAGCAGTGAAGGGGACCCCGGGGAGCTGTTTTTT. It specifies CASSEGDPGELFF.

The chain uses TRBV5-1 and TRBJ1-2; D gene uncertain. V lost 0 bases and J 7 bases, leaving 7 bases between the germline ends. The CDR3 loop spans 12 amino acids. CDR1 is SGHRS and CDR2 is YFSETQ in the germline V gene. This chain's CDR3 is CASSLDRGGYTF. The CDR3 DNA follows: TGCGCCAGCAGCTTGGATCGAGGTGGCTACACCTTC.

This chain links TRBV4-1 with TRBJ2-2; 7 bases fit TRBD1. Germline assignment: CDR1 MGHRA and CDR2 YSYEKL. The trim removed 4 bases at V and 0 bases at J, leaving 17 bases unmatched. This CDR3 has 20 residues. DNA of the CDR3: TGCGCCAGCAGCCCAGCTTCATTCCGGGACAGCAGATCGAACACCGGGGAGCTGTTTTTT. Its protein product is CASSPASFRDSRSNTGELFF.

The CDR3 loop reads CASSLLLVGGVSTDTQYF. The CDR3 DNA follows: TGCGCCAGCAGCTTGCTGCTAGTGGGGGGGGTTAGCACAGATACGCAGTATTTT. The V and J genes are TRBV5-1 and TRBJ2-3; the match to TRBD2 covers 7 bases. Trimming cost V 1 base and J 0 bases; bases outside gene matches: 11. Per germline, CDR1 SGHRS and CDR2 YFSETQ. The CDR3 consists of 18 residues.

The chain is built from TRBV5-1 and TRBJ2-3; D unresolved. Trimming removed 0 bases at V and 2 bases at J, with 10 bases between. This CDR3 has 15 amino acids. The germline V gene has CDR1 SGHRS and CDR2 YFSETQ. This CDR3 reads CASSLEGFFTDTQYF. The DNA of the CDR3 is TGCGCCAGCAGCTTGGAGGGTTTTTTCACAGATACGCAGTATTTT.

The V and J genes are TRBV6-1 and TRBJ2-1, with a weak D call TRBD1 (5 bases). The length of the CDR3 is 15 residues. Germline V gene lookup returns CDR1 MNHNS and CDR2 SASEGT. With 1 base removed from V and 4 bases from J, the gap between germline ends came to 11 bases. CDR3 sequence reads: CASSEEGQIYNEQFF. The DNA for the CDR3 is TGTGCCAGCAGTGAAGAAGGACAAATATACAATGAGCAGTTCTTC.

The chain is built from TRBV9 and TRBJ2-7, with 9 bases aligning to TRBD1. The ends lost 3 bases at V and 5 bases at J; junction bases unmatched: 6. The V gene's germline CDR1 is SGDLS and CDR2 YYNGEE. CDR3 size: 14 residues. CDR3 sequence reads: CASSAWDRANEQYF. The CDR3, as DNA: TGTGCCAGCAGCGCTTGGGACAGGGCCAACGAGCAGTACTTC. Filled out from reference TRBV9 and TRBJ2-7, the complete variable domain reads DSGVTQTPKHLITATGQRVTLRCSPRSGDLSVYWYQQSLDQGLQFLIQYYNGEERAKGNILERFSAQQFPDLHSELNLSSLELGDSALYFCASSAWDRANEQYFGPGTRLTVT.

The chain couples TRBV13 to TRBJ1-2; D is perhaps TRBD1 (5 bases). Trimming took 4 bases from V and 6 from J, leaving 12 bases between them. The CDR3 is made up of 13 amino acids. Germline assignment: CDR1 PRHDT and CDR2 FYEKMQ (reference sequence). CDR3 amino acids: CASSSGRRDGYTF. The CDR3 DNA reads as TGTGCCAGCAGCTCGGGACGCCGGGATGGCTACACCTTC. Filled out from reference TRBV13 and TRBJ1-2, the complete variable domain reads AAGVIQSPRHLIKEKRETATLKCYPIPRHDTVYWYQQGPGQDPQFLISFYEKMQSDKGSIPDRFSAQQFSDYHSELNMSSLELGDSALYFCASSSGRRDGYTFGSGTRLTVV.

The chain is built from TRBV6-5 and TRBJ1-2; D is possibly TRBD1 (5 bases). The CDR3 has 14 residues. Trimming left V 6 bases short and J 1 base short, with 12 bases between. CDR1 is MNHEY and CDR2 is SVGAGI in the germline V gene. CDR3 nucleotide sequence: TGTGCCAGCAGAAACAGGAATCTTAACTATGGCTACACCTTC. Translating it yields CASRNRNLNYGYTF.

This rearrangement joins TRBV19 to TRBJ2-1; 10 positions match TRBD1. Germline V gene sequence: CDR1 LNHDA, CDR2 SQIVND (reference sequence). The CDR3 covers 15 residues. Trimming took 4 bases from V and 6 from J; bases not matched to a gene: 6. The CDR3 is CASSNRDRGGNEQFF. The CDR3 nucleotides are TGTGCCAGTAGTAACCGGGACAGGGGTGGCAATGAGCAGTTCTTC. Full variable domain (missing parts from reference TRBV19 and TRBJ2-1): DGGITQSPKYLFRKEGQNVTLSCEQNLNHDAMYWYRQDPGQGLRLIYYSQIVNDFQKGDIAEGYSVSREKKESFPLTVTSAQKNPTAFYLCASSNRDRGGNEQFFGPGTRLTVL.

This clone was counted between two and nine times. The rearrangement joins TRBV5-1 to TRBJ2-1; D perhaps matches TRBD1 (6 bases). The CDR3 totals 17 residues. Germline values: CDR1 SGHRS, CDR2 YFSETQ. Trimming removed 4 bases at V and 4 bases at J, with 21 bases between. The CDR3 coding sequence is TGCGCCAGCAGCCCTACCCCAACAGGGTTGCGGTACAATGAGCAGTTCTTC. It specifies CASSPTPTGLRYNEQFF.

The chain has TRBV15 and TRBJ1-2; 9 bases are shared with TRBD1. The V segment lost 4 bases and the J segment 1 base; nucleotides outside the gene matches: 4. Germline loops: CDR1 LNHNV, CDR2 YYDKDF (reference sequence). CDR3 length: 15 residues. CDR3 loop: CATSTPGQGNYGYTF. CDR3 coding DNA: TGTGCCACCAGCACCCCGGGACAGGGTAACTATGGCTACACCTTC.